These 3 T cell receptor beta chains were all obtained from the same sample, sequenced in a study of chemoradiotherapy in HPV16-positive cancers. The data were produced by immunoSEQ multiplex PCR, yet TCRdb's version contains in-frame clones alone and is incomplete. The sample contains more than 1,000 clones, roughly nine tenths of which appear only once. Sequenced here: tumor tissue, sampled from a patient who underwent chemoradiotherapy. The receptors originated from a human donor with HPV-associated anogenital cancer.

V is TRBV6-6 and J is TRBJ2-7; D gene ambiguous. V was cut by 2 bases and J by 0 bases, with 2 bases left in between. The CDR3 runs 12 residues. Looked up from germline, CDR1 is MNHNY and CDR2 is SVGAGI (reference sequence). The CDR3 DNA sequence: TGTGCCAGCAGTTACAGCTCCTACGAGCAGTACTTC. Translating it yields CASSYSSYEQYF.

This chain uses TRBV5-1 with TRBJ2-7; 12 bases align to TRBD1. This CDR3 is built from 15 residues. CDR1 is SGHRS and CDR2 is YFSETQ in the germline V gene. V was pared by 4 bases and J by 7 bases, with 9 bases of the junction left unmatched. The CDR3 DNA follows: TGCGCCAGCAGCGACCCGGGACAGGGGGCTTGGGAGCAGTACTTC. Its protein product is CASSDPGQGAWEQYF.

The rearrangement joins TRBV7-2 to TRBJ1-2; no definite D call. The V gene lost 5 bases and the J gene lost 3 bases, with 16 bases spanning the gap. In germline, CDR1 is SGHTA, CDR2 FQGNSA. The CDR3 spans 15 residues. For the CDR3, the DNA is TGTGCCAGCAGCCATTCTTTAATAGCTGACTATGGCTACACCTTC. Its protein product is CASSHSLIADYGYTF.